This TCR beta chain was observed in a study of T cells in Graves' hyperthyroidism and ophthalmopathy. Study outcomes and limitations: Most thyroid clonotypes that were expanded above 0.001 also turned up in blood.

To note about this clonotype: Its antigen is unknown.

There were TCR beta CDR3 regions amplified from RNA transcripts. HTBI primers were the set used in a first-round RT-PCR of the TCR CDR3. TCRdb reprocessed the multiplex PCR reads with MiXCR, giving one entry per CDR3 protein. The table includes 460,000 or so distinct CDR3 sequences, under 15% detected once. Absent ophthalmopathy progression within 18 months defined stable Graves' hyperthyroidism. Exclusion of a patient resulted from uncontrolled infection, other autoimmune disease, pregnancy or lactation. In making diagnoses, clinical symptoms, serum thyroxine and TRAb, thyroid ultrasound and orbital computed tomography were all used. Sequenced sample: blood. The sequence came from a young woman with Graves' hyperthyroidism.

DNA for the CDR3: TGTGCCAGCAGCTCGGGTGATGTGTCTCGGGACAGGTCCGGGGAGCTGTTTTTT. It translates to CASSSGDVSRDRSGELFF. This chain uses TRBV11-2 with TRBJ2-2; 8 bases are shared with TRBD1. CDR3 size: 18 residues. The germline gives CDR1 SGHAT, CDR2 FQNNGV. Unmatched junction bases numbered 16, after V lost 4 bases and J lost 6 bases. The full variable domain, rest sourced from reference TRBV11-2 and TRBJ2-2, is EAGVAQSPRYKIIEKRQSVAFWCNPISGHATLYWYQQILGQGPKLLIQFQNNGVVDDSQLPKDRFSAERLKGVDSTLKIQPAKLEDSAVYLCASSSGDVSRDRSGELFFGEGSRLTVL.